Following are 21 T cell receptor beta chains from one sample sequenced in a study of CD8+CD57+ T cells in acquired aplastic anemia. Profiling of TCR beta VDJ combinations and CDR3 sequences used genomic DNA as template. TCRdb reprocessed the reads via MiXCR and lists one record per CDR3 protein. Altogether about 160,000 distinct CDR3 sequences are present, around 75% being singletons, with the ten largest covering approximately 50%. For sequencing, patients were chosen who had shown expansion of CD8+CD57+ cells by flow cytometry. The sample comprised sorted CD4+, CD8+, or CD8+CD57+ T cells (not recorded which) from PBMCs. These receptors came from a human donor with aplastic anemia.

J is TRBJ2-5 and V is TRBV6-4, with TRBD1 matching over 8 bases. The CDR3 covers 14 residues. Germline lookup yields CDR1 MRHNA and CDR2 SNTAGT. Losses at the gene ends were 6 bases for V and 9 bases for J; bases not matched to a gene: 12. The CDR3 sequence is CASSLGQEVQPQYF. CDR3 DNA: TGTGCCAGCAGCTTGGGACAGGAGGTTCAGCCCCAGTACTTC.

Ten or more counts support this clonotype. The V and J genes are TRBV9 and TRBJ1-1; no firm D call. V lost 0 bases, J lost 4 bases, and 10 bases lay in between. The CDR3 covers 14 residues. Germline CDR1 SGDLS, CDR2 YYNGEE. Here the CDR3 reads CASSVDGGFTEAFF. The CDR3 DNA reads TGTGCCAGCAGCGTAGACGGAGGATTCACTGAAGCTTTCTTT.

In this sample, this clonotype turned up a few times. The chain carries TRBV19 and TRBJ2-7; 9 nucleotides match TRBD2. Germline CDR1 reads LNHDA; CDR2 reads SQIVND (reference sequence). Unmatched junction bases numbered 7, after V lost 5 bases and J lost 5 bases. The CDR3 loop spans 14 amino acids. The CDR3 here is CASSSAGGPDEQYF. CDR3 in DNA: TGTGCCAGTAGTTCGGCGGGAGGGCCGGACGAGCAGTACTTC.

On this clonotype itself: A junction end diverges from the germline sequence, so it may reflect a read error. The rearrangement joins TRBV9 to TRBJ1-5, with D hard to call. The CDR3 sequence is 13 residues long. The germline V gene has CDR1 SGDLS and CDR2 YYNGEE. CDR3 loop: CASTGNSIQPQHF. In DNA, the CDR3 is TGTGCCAGCACCGGCAATAGCATTCAGCCCCAGCATTTT.

The chain recombines TRBV5-6 with TRBJ2-7; tentatively, D is TRBD1 or TRBD2 (5 bases each). The CDR3 runs 15 residues. V was pared by 8 bases and J by 3 bases, with 21 bases between. Germline V lookup: CDR1 SGHDT, CDR2 YYEEEE. The CDR3 is CASSIGDPTIYEQYF. The CDR3 region has the DNA TGTGCCAGTAGTATCGGGGACCCGACTATCTACGAGCAGTACTTC.

The V and J genes are TRBV9 and TRBJ1-6; D may be TRBD1 (6 bases). Germline loops: CDR1 SGDLS, CDR2 YYNGEE. Trimming removed 0 bases at V and 6 bases at J, with 10 bases between. CDR3 length equals 15 residues. CDR3 sequence (DNA): TGTGCCAGCAGCGTAGGACAGGCCAGTAATTCACCCCTCCACTTT. It yields the protein CASSVGQASNSPLHF. Complete variable domain (other parts from reference TRBV9 and TRBJ1-6): DSGVTQTPKHLITATGQRVTLRCSPRSGDLSVYWYQQSLDQGLQFLIQYYNGEERAKGNILERFSAQQFPDLHSELNLSSLELGDSALYFCASSVGQASNSPLHFGNGTRLTVT.

The chain employs TRBV5-8 and TRBJ2-7, with a possible D match to TRBD1 (7 bases). Per the germline V gene, CDR1 is SGHTS and CDR2 is YDEGEE. The length of the CDR3 is 16 residues. V dropped 4 bases and J dropped 2 bases, with 19 bases sitting between them. The CDR3 here is CASSRRGHRRPYEQYF. DNA of the CDR3: TGTGCCAGCAGCAGGAGGGGGCACAGGCGTCCCTACGAGCAGTACTTC.

The CDR3 sequence: CATGEGGGYF. The CDR3 DNA reads as TGTGCCACCGGAGAAGGGGGGGGGTACTTC. This chain links TRBV24-1 with TRBJ2-7; a weak D match, TRBD2 (7 bases). The V gene's germline CDR1 is KGHDR and CDR2 SFDVKD. Trimming cost V 9 bases and J 12 bases, with 14 bases left between them. The CDR3 is 10 amino acids.

This clonotype was seen a few times. This may arise from a read error, as a much more abundant clone is one base away. The chain links TRBV6-5 to TRBJ2-7; D gene uncertain. The CDR3 is made up of 11 amino acids. Per the germline V gene, CDR1 is MNHEY and CDR2 is SVGAGI. The V end lost 2 bases, the J end lost 5 bases, and 4 bases lay between the germline ends. The CDR3 protein is CASSYPDEQYF. In DNA, the CDR3 is TGTGCCAGCAGTTACCCGGACGAGCAGTACTTC.

This clonotype has just one count. The rearrangement joins TRBV24-1 to TRBJ2-7, with TRBD1 matching 10 bases. The CDR3 spans 14 residues. Germline trimming cut 4 bases from V and 7 bases from J; bases unmatched to any gene: 6. Germline CDR1 and CDR2: KGHDR and SFDVKD. DNA of the CDR3: TGTGCCACCAGTGACTACGACAGGGGGCGGGAGCAGTACTTC. As protein: CATSDYDRGREQYF.

V is TRBV7-9 and J is TRBJ1-2; D possibly corresponds to TRBD1 (5 bases). Germline values: CDR1 SEHNR, CDR2 FQNEAQ (reference sequence). The CDR3 covers 14 residues. Trimming stripped 0 bases from V and 9 bases from J, with 14 bases between. CDR3 loop: CASSLASGEGSYTF. Written as DNA, the CDR3 is TGTGCCAGCAGCTTAGCCTCGGGGGAGGGGAGCTACACCTTC.

J is TRBJ1-1 and V is TRBV6-1, with D tentatively TRBD1 (5 bases). The CDR3 is 14 amino acids. Germline values: CDR1 MNHNS, CDR2 SASEGT. Trimming pared 6 bases from V and 1 base from J, leaving 12 bases between. The CDR3: CASRDINRNTEAFF. The DNA for the CDR3 is TGTGCCAGCAGGGACATAAACAGGAACACTGAAGCTTTCTTT.

The chain uses TRBV29-1 and TRBJ1-1, with unresolved D. The CDR3 is 13 amino acids. V lost 7 bases to trimming and J lost 6 bases, with 18 bases between them. Germline-derived CDR1 and CDR2 are SQVTM and ANQGSEA. The CDR3 loop reads CSGEGGISAEAFF. The CDR3 nucleotides read TGCAGCGGGGAGGGAGGGATAAGTGCTGAAGCTTTCTTT. The variable domain in full, completed from reference TRBV29-1 and TRBJ1-1, reads SAVISQKPSRDICQRGTSLTIQCQVDSQVTMMFWYRQQPGQSLTLIATANQGSEATYESGFVIDKFPISRPNLTFSTLTVSNMSPEDSSIYLCSGEGGISAEAFFGQGTRLTVV.

The J gene is TRBJ2-5, the V gene TRBV7-9, with D tentatively TRBD1 (5 bases). Germline assignment: CDR1 SEHNR and CDR2 FQNEAQ (reference sequence). The CDR3 contains 11 residues. Trimming shortened V by 5 bases and J by 8 bases, and 9 bases separated the two germline ends. The CDR3, as DNA: TGTGCCAGCAGCGCTCAGGGTACCCAGTACTTC. Residues: CASSAQGTQYF.

The sample holds a few counts of this clonotype. The V gene is TRBV20-1, the J gene TRBJ2-1; possible D gene TRBD2, 6 bases. V was clipped by 5 bases and J by 5 bases, with 19 bases between them. Germline CDR1 is DFQATT and CDR2 is SNEGSKA (reference sequence). This CDR3 is built from 15 residues. The CDR3 loop is CSAPRPGTLNNEQFF. In DNA form, the CDR3 reads TGCAGTGCTCCCCGGCCCGGGACTTTAAACAATGAGCAGTTCTTC.

CDR3 DNA: TGTGCCAGCAGCTTAGGTGGCGGGGATACCGGGGAGCTGTTTTTT. Its translation: CASSLGGGDTGELFF. The V and J genes are TRBV7-9 and TRBJ2-2, with a possible D match to TRBD2 (6 bases). The V gene lost 1 base and the J gene lost 5 bases, with 11 bases spanning the gap. CDR3 size: 15 residues. Germline V gene lookup returns CDR1 SEHNR and CDR2 FQNEAQ (reference sequence).

Remarks on this clonotype: Being one base from a much bigger clone, this may be a read error. J is TRBJ2-1 and V is TRBV6-4; TRBD2 matches at 14 bases. V lost 7 bases and J lost 6; bases outside the gene matches: 2. The CDR3 spans 14 residues. The germline V gene encodes CDR1 MRHNA and CDR2 SNTAGT. The CDR3 region is CASNGTSGSNEQFF. Written as DNA, the CDR3 is TGTGCCAGCAATGGGACTAGCGGGAGCAATGAGCAGTTCTTC.

The rearrangement joins TRBV2 to TRBJ2-1; TRBD2 matches at 8 bases. This CDR3 spans 14 amino acids. Germline trimming cut 7 bases from V and 2 bases from J; bases unmatched to any gene: 4. Germline loops: CDR1 SNHLY, CDR2 FYNNEI. This CDR3 is CASKELAAYNEQFF. DNA of the CDR3: TGTGCCAGCAAGGAACTAGCGGCCTACAATGAGCAGTTCTTC.

This clonotype was observed once. This sequence joins TRBV24-1 and TRBJ2-7; tentatively, D is TRBD2 (6 bases). Germline V gene lookup returns CDR1 KGHDR and CDR2 SFDVKD. The CDR3 length is 11 residues. Deletions cut 6 bases from V and 9 bases from J, with 11 bases between. CDR3 amino acids: CATSFAGRQYF. DNA for the CDR3: TGTGCCACCAGTTTTGCGGGACGGCAGTACTTC.

The chain uses TRBV2 and TRBJ2-7, with 7 bases fitting TRBD2. With 5 bases clipped from V and 9 bases from J, the junction kept 16 bases outside the gene matches. The length of the CDR3 is 15 residues. Germline CDR1 and CDR2: SNHLY and FYNNEI. CDR3 DNA sequence: TGTGCCAGCAGTCCCCCGGGGGGACCGCCAGATACGCAGTACGTC. Amino acids: CASSPPGGPPDTQYV.

As to this clonotype: At one end the junction does not follow the germline gene, possibly because of a read error. The rearrangement joins TRBV15 to TRBJ1-2, with TRBD1 identical over 9 bases. Germline V CDR1 and CDR2: LNHNV, YYDKDF (reference sequence). There are 14 residues in the CDR3. CDR3: CATSSAQGAYGYTF. CDR3 nucleotide sequence: TGTGCCACCAGCTCGGCACAGGGGGCGTATGGCTACACCTTT.